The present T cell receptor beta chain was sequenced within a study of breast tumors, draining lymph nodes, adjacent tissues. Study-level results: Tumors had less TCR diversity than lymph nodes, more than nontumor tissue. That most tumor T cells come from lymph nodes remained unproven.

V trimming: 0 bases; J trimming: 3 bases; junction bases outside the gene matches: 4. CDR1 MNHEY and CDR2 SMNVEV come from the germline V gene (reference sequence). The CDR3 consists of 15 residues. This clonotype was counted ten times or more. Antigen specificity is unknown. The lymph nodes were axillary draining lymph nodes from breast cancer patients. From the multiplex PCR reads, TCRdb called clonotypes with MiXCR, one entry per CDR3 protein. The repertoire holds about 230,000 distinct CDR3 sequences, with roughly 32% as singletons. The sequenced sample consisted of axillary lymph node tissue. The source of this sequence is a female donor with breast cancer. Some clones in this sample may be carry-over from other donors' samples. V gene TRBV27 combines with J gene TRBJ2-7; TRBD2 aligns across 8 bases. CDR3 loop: CASSLSAGDLYEQYF. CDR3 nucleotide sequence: TGTGCCAGCAGTTTATCAGCGGGAGACCTCTACGAGCAGTACTTC.